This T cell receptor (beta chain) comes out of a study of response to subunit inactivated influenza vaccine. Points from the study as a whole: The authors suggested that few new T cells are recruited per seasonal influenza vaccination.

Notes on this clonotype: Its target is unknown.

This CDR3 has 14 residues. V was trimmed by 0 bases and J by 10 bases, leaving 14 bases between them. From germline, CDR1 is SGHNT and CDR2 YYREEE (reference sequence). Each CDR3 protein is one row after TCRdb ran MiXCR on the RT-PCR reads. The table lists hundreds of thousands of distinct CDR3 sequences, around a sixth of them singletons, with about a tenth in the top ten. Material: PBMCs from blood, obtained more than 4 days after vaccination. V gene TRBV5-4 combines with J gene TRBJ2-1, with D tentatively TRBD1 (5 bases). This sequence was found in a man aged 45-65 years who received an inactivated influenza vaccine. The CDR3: CASSLGQQDAEQFF. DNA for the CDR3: TGTGCCAGCAGCTTGGGACAGCAGGACGCGGAGCAGTTCTTC.